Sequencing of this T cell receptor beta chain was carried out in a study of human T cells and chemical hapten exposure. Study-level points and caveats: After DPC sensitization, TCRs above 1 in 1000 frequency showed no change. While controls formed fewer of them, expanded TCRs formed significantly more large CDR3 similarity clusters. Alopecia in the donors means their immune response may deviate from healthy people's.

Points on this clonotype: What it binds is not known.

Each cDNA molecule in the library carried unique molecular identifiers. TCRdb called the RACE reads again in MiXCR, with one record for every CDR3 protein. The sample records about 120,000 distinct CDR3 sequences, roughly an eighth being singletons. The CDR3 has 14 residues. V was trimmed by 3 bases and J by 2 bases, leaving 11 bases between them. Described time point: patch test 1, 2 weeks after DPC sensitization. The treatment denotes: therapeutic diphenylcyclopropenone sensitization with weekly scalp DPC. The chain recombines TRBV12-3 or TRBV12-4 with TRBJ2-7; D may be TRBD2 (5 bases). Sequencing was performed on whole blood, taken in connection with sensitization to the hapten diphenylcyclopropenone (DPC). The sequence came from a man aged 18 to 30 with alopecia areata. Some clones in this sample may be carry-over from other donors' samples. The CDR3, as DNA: TGTGCCAGCAGTTTTCGGGGAATCCCCTACGAGCAGTACTTC. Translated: CASSFRGIPYEQYF.